What follows describes a single T cell receptor beta chain. What it binds is unknown. Germline trimming cut 7 bases from V and 0 bases from J; bases unmatched to any gene: 4. The CDR3 sequence is 15 residues long. Germline assignment: CDR1 LNHDA and CDR2 SQIVND (reference sequence). The data are from a study of OX40 agonist ivuxolimab in advanced cancers. Whole-study findings and limits: Expanded peripheral T cell antigen specificity was not determined.

Patients were excluded for autoimmune disease history or systemic immunosuppression. Here immunoSEQ multiplex PCR was the method, and the copy in TCRdb shows in-frame clones only, minus some. The sample contains some 86,000 clones, around 92% of which appear only once. The V and J genes are TRBV19 and TRBJ2-1; 9 nucleotides match TRBD2. This clonotype was obtained from an adult with an advanced solid tumor such as melanoma, head and neck, liver or kidney cancer. The material was CD4+ or CD8+ T cells sorted from blood, obtained in a trial of the OX40 agonist ivuxolimab. This CDR3 is CASTLSGSSYNEQFF. In DNA, the CDR3 is TGTGCCAGTACCCTTAGCGGGAGCTCCTACAATGAGCAGTTCTTC.